One sample yielded the 24 T cell receptor beta chains listed below, sequenced in a study of regulatory T cells in long-lasting Graves disease. Time point denoted: newly diagnosed GD, antithyroid drugs for less than 3 months. PBMC RNA served as the TCR library source. Arm-PCR of CDR3 regions with iRepertoire HTBI primers generated TCR beta libraries. TCRdb ran MiXCR on the multiplex PCR reads and lists one entry per CDR3 protein. This sample has roughly 430,000 distinct CDR3 sequences, with about 16% found just once. These sequences were also reported in another study, on T cells in Graves' hyperthyroidism and ophthalmopathy.

The starting material was peripheral blood mononuclear cells (PBMCs), obtained at new diagnosis, from a patient treated with antithyroid drugs. These receptors came from a woman aged 30 to 39 with Graves disease.

In its sample, this clonotype was seen many times. One end of the junction varies from germline; a read error may be responsible. V gene TRBV4-1 combines with J gene TRBJ1-4, with D maybe TRBD1 (6 bases). Germline lookup yields CDR1 MGHRA and CDR2 YSYEKL. This CDR3 region has 15 residues. The CDR3 coding sequence is TGTGCCAGCAGCCCAAGATCGGACAGAAATGAAAAACTGTTTTTT. This translates into CASSPRSDRNEKLFF.

With regard to this clonotype: This sequence may be a read error, since a much larger clone differs from it by one base. The gene calls are TRBV5-5 and TRBJ2-3; 7 nucleotides match TRBD2. CDR3 size: 16 residues. Germline V gene sequence: CDR1 SGHKS, CDR2 YYEKEE (reference sequence). V lost 10 bases and J lost 3; bases outside the gene matches: 17. CDR3 in DNA: TGTGCCGGCACCTTGGCACGCGGGAGCCCGACAGATACGCAGTATTTT. This encodes CAGTLARGSPTDTQYF.

There are many counts of this clonotype. The chain joins TRBV10-1 to TRBJ2-2; a weak D match, TRBD1 (5 bases). The V gene lost 4 bases and the J gene lost 6 bases, with 12 bases spanning the gap. The length of the CDR3 is 14 residues. Germline CDR1 is WNHNN and CDR2 is SYGVQD (reference sequence). DNA for the CDR3: TGCGCCAGCAGTGCACAACCAGGGTCCGGGGAGCTGTTTTTT. This encodes CASSAQPGSGELFF.

The V gene is TRBV20-1, the J gene TRBJ1-2, with unresolved D. Germline V gene sequence: CDR1 DFQATT, CDR2 SNEGSKA (reference sequence). The CDR3 is 14 amino acids. V was pared by 3 bases and J by 4 bases, with 15 bases between. CDR3 residues: CSASRVPPPYGYTF. CDR3 DNA: TGCAGTGCTAGTAGGGTTCCGCCCCCCTATGGCTACACCTTC.

As regards this clonotype: It is unclear where the CDR3 begins or ends on the DNA, so no DNA is shown, and the CDR3 is as TCRdb lists it. The J gene is TRBJ2-2, the V gene TRBV7-9; the table's D call, TRBD1, was not checked against the DNA. Including both end residues, the CDR3 is 22 amino acids long. Germline assignment: CDR1 SEHNR and CDR2 FQNEAQ (reference sequence). CDR3 loop: CASSSHTGDYEQYFGPGGELFF.

There are many counts of this clonotype. This sequence joins TRBV28 and TRBJ1-1; 8 nucleotides align to TRBD1. Germline CDR1 is MDHEN and CDR2 is SYDVKM. The CDR3 is 15 amino acids. V dropped 7 bases and J dropped 6; count of bases not matched to a gene: 13. The CDR3 coding sequence is TGTGCCAGCACGGGTCCCGGGACAGGTGCGGCTGAAGCTTTCTTT. Translated, it gives CASTGPGTGAAEAFF.

This chain uses TRBV6-1 with TRBJ2-4, with a tentative D call TRBD2 (6 bases). Germline CDR1 and CDR2: MNHNS and SASEGT. The CDR3 runs to 13 residues. Trimming shortened V by 6 bases and J by 4 bases, and 10 bases separated the two germline ends. In nucleotides, the CDR3 is TGTGCCAGCAGGACCGCGGGAAAAAACATTCAGTACTTC. It encodes CASRTAGKNIQYF.

This clonotype has at least ten counts. The rearrangement uses TRBV18 and TRBJ2-7; perhaps TRBD2 as D (6 bases). The length of the CDR3 is 14 residues. Germline CDR1 KGHSH, CDR2 LQKENI. Trimming pared 2 bases from V and 2 bases from J, leaving 10 bases between. CDR3 protein: CASSPMAGPYEQYF. DNA for the CDR3: TGTGCCAGCTCACCAATGGCGGGGCCCTACGAGCAGTACTTC.

The gene calls are TRBV19 and TRBJ1-2; possible D gene TRBD1, 5 bases. This CDR3 has 14 residues. Germline CDR1 and CDR2: LNHDA and SQIVND (reference sequence). Deletions cut 3 bases from V and 4 bases from J, with 12 bases between. As DNA, the CDR3 is TGTGCCAGTAGTATTCTCCAGGGCAGCTATGGCTACACCTTC. This gives the protein CASSILQGSYGYTF.

This clonotype was recorded at least ten times. The V gene is TRBV28, the J gene TRBJ1-2; 7 bases align to TRBD1. Trimming cost V 2 bases and J 6 bases; bases outside gene matches: 6. This CDR3 has 14 residues. Germline CDR1 reads MDHEN; CDR2 reads SYDVKM. DNA of the CDR3: TGTGCCAGCAGTTTAGTCCAGGGGGACCATGGCTACACCTTC. Protein product: CASSLVQGDHGYTF.

This clonotype was seen repeatedly, ten times or more. The chain links TRBV10-3 to TRBJ2-2; the D gene is possibly TRBD1 (6 bases). The germline CDR1 and CDR2 sequences are ENHRY and SYGVKD. Trimming took 4 bases from V and 6 from J, leaving 18 bases between them. This CDR3 is built from 16 residues. CDR3 protein: CAISGVGALSAGELFF. The DNA of the CDR3 is TGTGCCATCAGTGGAGTGGGGGCTCTGAGTGCCGGGGAGCTGTTTTTT.

The CDR3 here is CATSDWTGGNYEQYF. As DNA, the CDR3 is TGTGCCACCAGTGATTGGACAGGGGGCAACTACGAGCAGTACTTC. The genes are TRBV24-1 and TRBJ2-7; TRBD1 matches 11 bases. This CDR3 spans 15 amino acids. V was pared by 2 bases and J by 3 bases, with 2 bases of the junction left unmatched. Germline CDR1 and CDR2: KGHDR and SFDVKD.

This chain uses TRBV4-2 with TRBJ1-5; no firm D call. V lost 0 bases to trimming and J lost 4 bases, with 10 bases between them. The V gene's germline CDR1 is LGHNA and CDR2 YNFKEQ. The CDR3 runs to 15 residues. CDR3 nucleotide sequence: TGTGCCAGCAGCCAAGATATCAGCAGAAATCAGCCCCAGCATTTT. Residues: CASSQDISRNQPQHF.

This rearrangement joins TRBV20-1 to TRBJ2-7, with 8 bases that match TRBD1. Germline-derived CDR1 and CDR2 are DFQATT and SNEGSKA (reference sequence). Trimming took 8 bases from V and 3 from J; bases not matched to a gene: 9. CDR3 length equals 13 residues. Here the CDR3 reads CSLRQGSRYEQYF. DNA of the CDR3: TGCAGTTTACGACAGGGGAGTCGCTACGAGCAGTACTTC.

This clonotype was recorded a few times. The rearrangement joins TRBV7-9 to TRBJ1-2, with D unresolved. The CDR3 is 15 amino acids. Germline V lookup: CDR1 SEHNR, CDR2 FQNEAQ (reference sequence). V lost 0 bases to trimming and J lost 4 bases, with 12 bases between them. For the CDR3, the DNA is TGTGCCAGCAGCTTAGCCCTAGCGGAGAGCTATGGCTACACCTTC. Protein: CASSLALAESYGYTF.

The V and J genes are TRBV19 and TRBJ1-2; 10 bases match TRBD1. Per germline, CDR1 LNHDA and CDR2 SQIVND (reference sequence). Trimming removed 3 bases from V and 2 bases from J; junction bases left unmatched: 0. The length of the CDR3 is 14 residues. CDR3 protein: CASSMDRGNYGYTF. Here the CDR3 DNA reads TGTGCCAGTAGTATGGACAGGGGGAACTATGGCTACACCTTC.

This clonotype appeared many times. The chain carries TRBV28 and TRBJ2-7, with D hard to call. Germline V gene sequence: CDR1 MDHEN, CDR2 SYDVKM. The CDR3 totals 12 residues. The V end lost 8 bases, the J end lost 4 bases, and 12 bases lay between the germline ends. CDR3 residues: CASGYGQYEQYF. The CDR3 DNA reads as TGTGCCAGCGGATACGGGCAGTACGAGCAGTACTTC.

This clonotype has just a few counts. The chain combines TRBV4-3 with TRBJ2-2; maybe TRBD1 (6 bases). V was trimmed by 0 bases and J by 0 bases, leaving 17 bases between them. Looked up from germline, CDR1 is LGHNA and CDR2 is YSLEER. The CDR3 totals 19 residues. The DNA of the CDR3 is TGCGCCAGCAGCCAAGATATTTCAGGGGCGGGCGCGAACACCGGGGAGCTGTTTTTT. Translation: CASSQDISGAGANTGELFF.

This clonotype has a handful of counts. The J gene is TRBJ1-3, the V gene TRBV5-1; no firm D call. The CDR3 covers 15 residues. Per germline, CDR1 SGHRS and CDR2 YFSETQ. V was pared by 2 bases and J by 0 bases, with 9 bases between. The CDR3 region is CASSFDGYSGNTIYF. CDR3 bases: TGCGCCAGCAGCTTTGATGGGTACTCTGGAAACACCATATATTTT.

V and J are TRBV5-1 and TRBJ2-5; D not resolved. Trimming removed 1 base at V and 0 bases at J, with 10 bases between. From germline, CDR1 is SGHRS and CDR2 YFSETQ. The CDR3 has 15 amino acids. The CDR3 coding sequence is TGCGCCAGCAGCTTGCTGGACGCCTACCAAGAGACCCAGTACTTC. The encoded protein is CASSLLDAYQETQYF.

This clonotype was recorded at least ten times. The V and J genes are TRBV29-1 and TRBJ1-2, with no clear D. This CDR3 has 13 residues. The germline gives CDR1 SQVTM, CDR2 ANQGSEA. V dropped 3 bases and J dropped 0 bases, with 8 bases sitting between them. CDR3 region: CSVDPGSNYGYTF. In nucleotides, the CDR3 is TGCAGCGTTGATCCGGGGTCTAACTATGGCTACACCTTC.

In the case of this clonotype: A much larger clone lies one base from this, so it may be a read error. The rearrangement uses TRBV7-2 and TRBJ2-1; no firm D call. Per germline, CDR1 SGHTA and CDR2 FQGNSA. The V end was cut by 3 bases, the J end by 13 bases, with 19 bases between. This CDR3 comprises 14 residues. CDR3 coding DNA: TGTGCCAGCAGCTTTTTCACGTCAGCGACGACCCAGTTCTTC. Protein sequence: CASSFFTSATTQFF.

This clonotype was seen repeatedly, ten times or more. The chain uses TRBV28 and TRBJ2-7, with a weak D call TRBD2 (6 bases). This CDR3 comprises 16 residues. Germline V gene lookup returns CDR1 MDHEN and CDR2 SYDVKM. The V and J ends lost 5 bases and 0 bases respectively, with 17 bases between them. In DNA, the CDR3 is TGTGCCAGCAGTGACCCTAGGAGGGGCTCCTCCTACGAGCAGTACTTC. It translates to CASSDPRRGSSYEQYF.

This chain joins TRBV7-6 and TRBJ2-5, with D unclear. The CDR3 extends over 13 amino acids. The V end was cut by 5 bases, the J end by 3 bases, with 10 bases between. Germline CDR1 is SGHVS and CDR2 is FNYEAQ. DNA of the CDR3: TGTGCCAGCAGCGAGAGACTTAAAGAGACCCAGTACTTC. Translating gives CASSERLKETQYF.